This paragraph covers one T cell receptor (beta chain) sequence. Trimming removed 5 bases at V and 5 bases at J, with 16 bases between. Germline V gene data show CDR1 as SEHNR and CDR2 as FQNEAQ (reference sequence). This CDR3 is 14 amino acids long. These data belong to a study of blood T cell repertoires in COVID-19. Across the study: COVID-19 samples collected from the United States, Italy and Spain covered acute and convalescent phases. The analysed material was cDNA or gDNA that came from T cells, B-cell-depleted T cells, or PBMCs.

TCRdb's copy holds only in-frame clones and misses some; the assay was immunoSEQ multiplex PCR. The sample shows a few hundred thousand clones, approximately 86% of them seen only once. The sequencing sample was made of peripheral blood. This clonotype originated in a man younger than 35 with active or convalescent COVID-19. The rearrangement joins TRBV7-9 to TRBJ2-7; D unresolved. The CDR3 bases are TGTGCCAGCAGCCCACAGATAATACGCCACGAGCAGTACTTC. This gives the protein CASSPQIIRHEQYF. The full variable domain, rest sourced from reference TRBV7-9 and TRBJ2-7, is DTGVSQNPRHKITKRGQNVTFRCDPISEHNRLYWYRQTLGQGPEFLTYFQNEAQLEKSRLLSDRFSAERPKGSFSTLEIQRTEQGDSAMYLCASSPQIIRHEQYFGPGTRLTVT.